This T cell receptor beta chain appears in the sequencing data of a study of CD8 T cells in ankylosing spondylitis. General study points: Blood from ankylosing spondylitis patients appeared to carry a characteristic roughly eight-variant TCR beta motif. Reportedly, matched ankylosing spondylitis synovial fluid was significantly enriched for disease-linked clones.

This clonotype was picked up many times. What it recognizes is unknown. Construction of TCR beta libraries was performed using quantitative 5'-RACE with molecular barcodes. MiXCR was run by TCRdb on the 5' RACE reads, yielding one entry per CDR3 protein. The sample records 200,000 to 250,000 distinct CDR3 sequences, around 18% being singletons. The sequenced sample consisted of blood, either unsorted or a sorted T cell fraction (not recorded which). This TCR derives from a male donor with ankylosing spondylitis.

Here the CDR3 DNA reads TGCAGTGCTAGGGACAGGGGGACCTCCTATAATTCACCCCTCCACTTT. It codes for CSARDRGTSYNSPLHF. The rearrangement joins TRBV20-1 to TRBJ1-6; 10 bases map to TRBD1. V trimming: 3 bases; J trimming: 0 bases; junction bases outside the gene matches: 2. The V gene's germline CDR1 is DFQATT and CDR2 SNEGSKA (reference sequence). The CDR3 consists of 16 residues.